The rows below give T cell receptor beta chains drawn from one sample of a study of cytomegalovirus exposure and HLA in healthy donors. Libraries were prepared by immunoSEQ multiplex PCR; TCRdb keeps only in-frame clonotypes and omits some of them. The sample lists some 85,000 clones, around three quarters occurring once. Sample: PBMCs. These receptors were taken from a woman aged 40 to 49 in good health and CMV-seropositive. Each CDR3 is given with its conserved first and last residue. The D gene is left open where the match is weak. Part of the rows lack a size; the others show once, few, many or a class for expanded clones.

>TRBJ2-1|.|.|TRBV30
TGTGCCTGGACCTCGGGTTGGTTCCTGTTCTTC
CAWTSGWFLFF
>TRBJ2-7|TRBD1|few|TRBV6-5
TGTGCCAGCAGTTACTCGCCGGGACAGGGCTACGAGCAGTACTTC
CASSYSPGQGYEQYF
>TRBJ2-3|.|.|TRBV18
TGTGCCAGCTCTCTCCAAAAGAGGGAAACTTTTTATACGCAGTATTTT
CASSLQKRETFYTQYF
>TRBJ2-1|TRBD2|.|TRBV27
TGTGCCAGCAGTTTATTTTGGACTAGCGGGGAAGGGTACAATGAGCAGTTCTTC
CASSLFWTSGEGYNEQFF
>TRBJ1-6|TRBD1|.|TRBV11-2
TGTGCCAGCAGCTTAGGACAGGGAAAGAATTCACCCCTCCACTTT
CASSLGQGKNSPLHF
>TRBJ2-7|TRBD2|.|TRBV25-1
TGTGCCAGCAGTGGAACGAACAGGACTAGCGGGAGGTACGAGCAGTACTTC
CASSGTNRTSGRYEQYF
>TRBJ2-7|TRBD1|.|TRBV6-1
TGTGCCAGCAGTGGCGGACAGGGACACTACGAGCAGTACTTC
CASSGGQGHYEQYF
>TRBJ1-1|TRBD1|.|TRBV18
TGTGCCAGCTCACTACGTGGGACAGGTGACACTGAAGCTTTCTTT
CASSLRGTGDTEAFF
>TRBJ2-7|TRBD2|.|TRBV4-3
TGCGCCAGCAGCCAAGATAGGGCTAGCGGGAGGCCAAACTTC
CASSQDRASGRPNF
>TRBJ1-2|.|few|TRBV2
TGTGCCAGCAGTGAAAGGGAGGGGGAGGATGGCTACACCTTC
CASSEREGEDGYTF